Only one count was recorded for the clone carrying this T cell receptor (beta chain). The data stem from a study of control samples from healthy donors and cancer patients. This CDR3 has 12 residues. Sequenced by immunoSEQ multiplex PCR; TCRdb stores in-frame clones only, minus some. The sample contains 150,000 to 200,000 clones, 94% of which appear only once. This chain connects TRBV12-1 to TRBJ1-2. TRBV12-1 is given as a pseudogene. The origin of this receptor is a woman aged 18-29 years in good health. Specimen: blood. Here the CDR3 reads CASSFEEYGYTF. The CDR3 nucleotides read TGTGCCAGCAGCTTTGAGGAGTATGGCTACACCTTC.